These 14 T cell receptor beta chains share one sample of origin, sequenced in a study of blood T cell repertoires in COVID-19 (dated by TCRdb to 2020 to 2022). The method was the immunoSEQ multiplex PCR assay. Imported from immuneACCESS, the table was reduced by TCRdb to in-frame sequences with V and J called. These copies leave out some clones; in studies compared against another copy, an unresolved V gene accounts for under half, and the cause of the remainder is not known. A total of 200,000 to 300,000 clones appear in this sample, 80% to 95% of them only once. Roughly 0.8% of the sample lies in the top ten. Sequenced material: peripheral blood. The receptors derive from a young man with COVID-19, enrolled during active disease.

The CDR3 protein is CASSLWTGANNEQFF. The CDR3 DNA reads TGTGCCAGCAGCTTATGGACAGGGGCGAACAATGAGCAGTTCTTC. The chain joins TRBV7-3 to TRBJ2-1; 9 nucleotides match TRBD1. Germline-derived CDR1 and CDR2 are SGHTA and FQGTGA. V was pared by 2 bases and J by 5 bases, with 4 bases of the junction left unmatched. The CDR3 totals 15 residues.

This clone was counted between two and nine times. CDR3 DNA: TGCAGTGTCGACAGGGGGTATGGCTACACCTTC. Protein product: CSVDRGYGYTF. The chain recombines TRBV20-1 with TRBJ1-2; 9 bases are a match to TRBD1. V trimming: 7 bases; J trimming: 5 bases; junction bases outside the gene matches: 2. The V gene's germline CDR1 is DFQATT and CDR2 SNEGSKA (reference sequence). The CDR3 loop spans 11 amino acids.

Only a few counts were recorded for this clone. The chain combines TRBV7-9 with TRBJ2-1, with D tentatively TRBD1 (6 bases). The germline gives CDR1 SEHNR, CDR2 FQNEAQ (reference sequence). Between the trimmed V and J ends, which lost 3 bases and 6 bases, there was a span of 12 bases. This CDR3 spans 14 amino acids. This chain's CDR3 is CASSFTIRGNEQFF. In DNA, the CDR3 is TGTGCCAGCAGCTTCACTATCAGGGGCAATGAGCAGTTCTTC.

This clone turned up a few times. This chain uses TRBV6-1 with TRBJ1-3; D not resolved. V lost 0 bases to trimming and J lost 0 bases, with 9 bases between them. The CDR3 covers 16 residues. Germline CDR1 reads MNHNS; CDR2 reads SASEGT. This chain's CDR3 is CASSEARASSGNTIYF. CDR3 sequence (DNA): TGTGCCAGCAGTGAAGCGAGGGCCAGCTCTGGAAACACCATATATTTT.

This chain's CDR3 is CSASLTGGSYEQYF. CDR3 DNA sequence: TGCAGTGCTAGTTTAACAGGGGGTTCCTACGAGCAGTACTTC. V usage is TRBV20-1 and J usage is TRBJ2-7, with TRBD1 identical over 8 bases. The trim removed 3 bases at V and 1 base at J, leaving 5 bases unmatched. Germline V gene sequence: CDR1 DFQATT, CDR2 SNEGSKA (reference sequence). The CDR3 is 14 amino acids.

The chain couples TRBV4-1 to TRBJ1-2, with unresolved D. V lost 4 bases and J 4 bases, leaving 13 bases between the germline ends. The CDR3 contains 14 residues. Germline lookup yields CDR1 MGHRA and CDR2 YSYEKL. CDR3 sequence reads: CASSPESSSYGYTF. CDR3 nucleotide sequence: TGCGCCAGCAGCCCGGAGAGCTCGAGCTATGGCTACACCTTC.

This sequence joins TRBV6-2 or TRBV6-3 and TRBJ1-5, with D perhaps matching TRBD1 (6 bases). The ends were cut back, 6 bases at V and 7 bases at J, with 16 bases in the middle. The germline V gene has CDR1 MNHEY and CDR2 SVGEGT. CDR3 length: 14 amino acids. CDR3 loop: CASSPRGRGQPQHF. CDR3 nucleotides: TGTGCCAGCAGCCCCAGGGGAAGGGGCCAGCCCCAGCATTTT.

The J gene is TRBJ1-4, the V gene TRBV3-1 (or the pseudogene TRBV3-2); D is possibly TRBD1 (6 bases). The germline CDR1 and CDR2 sequences are LGHDT and YNNKEL (reference sequence). There are 15 residues in the CDR3. Trimming removed 3 bases at V and 7 bases at J, with 15 bases between. CDR3 amino acids: CASSHNRVSVEKLFF. The CDR3 nucleotides are TGTGCCAGCAGCCATAACAGGGTATCGGTTGAAAAACTGTTTTTT.

The J gene is TRBJ1-6, the V gene TRBV6-6; a possible D gene is TRBD1 (6 bases). Deletions cut 3 bases from V and 6 bases from J, with 12 bases between. The germline CDR1 and CDR2 sequences are MNHNY and SVGAGI (reference sequence). The CDR3 sequence is 15 residues long. CDR3 residues: CASSYPGQSNSPLHF. DNA of the CDR3: TGTGCCAGCAGTTATCCCGGACAGTCTAATTCACCCCTCCACTTT.

The chain links TRBV6-6 to TRBJ1-4; 8 bases are shared with TRBD1. The CDR3 covers 14 residues. Germline values: CDR1 MNHNY, CDR2 SVGAGI (reference sequence). The V and J ends lost 7 bases and 8 bases, in that order; junction bases with no gene match: 9. The CDR3 bases are TGTGCCAGCACCAGCGGACAGGGACTCGAAAAACTGTTTTTT. Encoded protein: CASTSGQGLEKLFF.

This chain connects TRBV7-9 to TRBJ2-5; D unresolved. Trimming shortened V by 1 base and J by 3 bases, and 3 bases separated the two germline ends. This CDR3 comprises 12 residues. Germline V gives CDR1 SEHNR, CDR2 FQNEAQ (reference sequence). CDR3 coding DNA: TGTGCCAGCAGCTTAGGCGAAGAGACCCAGTACTTC. Its protein product is CASSLGEETQYF.

The genes are TRBV12-3 or TRBV12-4 and TRBJ1-3; no reliable D call. The CDR3 has 12 amino acids. V was clipped by 3 bases and J by 8 bases, with 8 bases between them. Written as DNA, the CDR3 is TGTGCCAGCAGTTTCTACCGGGACACCATATATTTT. Protein: CASSFYRDTIYF.

The chain couples TRBV10-3 to TRBJ1-2; 7 positions agree with TRBD1. The CDR3 has 14 residues. Germline trimming cut 5 bases from V and 4 bases from J; bases unmatched to any gene: 7. Germline-derived CDR1 and CDR2 are ENHRY and SYGVKD. The DNA of the CDR3 is TGTGCCATCAGTCCGACAGGGTTGAGCTATGGCTACACCTTC. Translated: CAISPTGLSYGYTF.

The rearrangement uses TRBV30 and TRBJ1-1, with 7 bases fitting TRBD1. Germline V gene data show CDR1 as GTSNPN and CDR2 as SVGIG (reference sequence). This CDR3 spans 13 amino acids. With 5 bases clipped from V and 0 bases from J, the junction kept 3 bases outside the gene matches. In DNA, the CDR3 is TGTGCCTGGGCGGGACAGATGAACACTGAAGCTTTCTTT. Translation: CAWAGQMNTEAFF.